These T cell receptor beta chains were read from a single sample in a study of blood T cell repertoires in COVID-19. Generated by immunoSEQ multiplex PCR, the TCRdb table keeps only in-frame clones and is missing some. The table lists roughly 140,000 clones, 80% to 90% of them singletons. Input material: peripheral blood. These receptors were taken from a woman aged 55-70 years with active COVID-19. The conserved cysteine and the conserved F or W are not part of the CDR3 here.

CDR3aa	j_gene	v_gene
ATGSGTSGEGRYVETQY	TRBJ2-5	TRBV19
SARAGNEQY	TRBJ2-7	TRBV20-1
ASSFYPSATEAF	TRBJ1-1	TRBV27
ASSFDYIANTGELF	TRBJ2-2	TRBV6-2/TRBV6-3
ASGTGSSYEQY	TRBJ2-7	TRBV19
ASSDPLAVYNEQF	TRBJ2-1	TRBV10-2
ASSDGLAGVGETQY	TRBJ2-5	TRBV5-4
ASSLAPRTSGRTDTQY	TRBJ2-3	TRBV7-2
ASSSPTPEGETQY	TRBJ2-5	TRBV4-2
ASSNSYEQY	TRBJ2-7	TRBV19
ASSLVLRAGGGNEQF	TRBJ2-1	TRBV11-2
ASSLLDRSTGELF	TRBJ2-2	TRBV7-2
ASSEIGTLGETQY	TRBJ2-5	TRBV6-1
ASSQLGMSGAGYTGELF	TRBJ2-2	TRBV4-3
ASSPTSGTYNEQF	TRBJ2-1	TRBV5-1
ASSLSGTPQETQY	TRBJ2-5	TRBV6-5
ASSQDITGGSYEQY	TRBJ2-7	TRBV4-1
ATRRSSYNEQF	TRBJ2-1	TRBV2
ASSQGAREGNQPQH	TRBJ1-5	TRBV7-8
ASSPGAQNPYEQF	TRBJ2-1	TRBV18
SASPGFGYT	TRBJ1-2	TRBV20-1
SPGELAAF	TRBJ1-1	TRBV20-1
ASSLFGREYSGANVLT	TRBJ2-6	TRBV5-4
ASSPGTGGRYEQF	TRBJ2-1	TRBV7-9
ASSLDRARPQH	TRBJ1-5	TRBV6-5
ASINRVGELF	TRBJ2-2	TRBV19
ASSRGPLTSGRTGNEQF	TRBJ2-1	TRBV4-1
ASSDRESEAF	TRBJ1-1	TRBV7-9